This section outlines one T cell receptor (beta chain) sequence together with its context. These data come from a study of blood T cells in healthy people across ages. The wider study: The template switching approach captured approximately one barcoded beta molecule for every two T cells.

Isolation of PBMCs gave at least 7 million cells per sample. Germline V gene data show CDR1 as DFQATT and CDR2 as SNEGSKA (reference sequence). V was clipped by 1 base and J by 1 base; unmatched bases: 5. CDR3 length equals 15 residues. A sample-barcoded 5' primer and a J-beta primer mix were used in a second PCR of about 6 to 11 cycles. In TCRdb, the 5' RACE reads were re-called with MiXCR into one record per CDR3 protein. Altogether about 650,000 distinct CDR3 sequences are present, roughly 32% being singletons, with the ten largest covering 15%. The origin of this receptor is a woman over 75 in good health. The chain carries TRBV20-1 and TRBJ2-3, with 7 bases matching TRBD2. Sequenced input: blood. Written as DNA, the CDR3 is TGCAGTGCTAGAGTGCTAGCGGAGGGCACAGATACGCAGTATTTT. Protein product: CSARVLAEGTDTQYF.